These 5 T cell receptor beta chains were sequenced from one sample in a study of cytomegalovirus exposure and HLA in healthy donors. Vbeta (60) and Jbeta (13) primers were used in the PCR. Sequenced by immunoSEQ multiplex PCR; TCRdb stores in-frame clones only, minus some. The repertoire includes over 150,000 clones, 84% of them detected once, and 1% to 1.5% sits in the top ten. The sample consisted of PBMCs. These receptors were taken from a girl aged 2 to 10 in good health and CMV-seropositive.

The chain links TRBV5-1 to TRBJ1-4, with D hard to call. Germline assignment: CDR1 SGHRS and CDR2 YFSETQ. The CDR3 is 14 residues long. Trimming cost V 2 bases and J 0 bases, with 5 bases left between them. As DNA, the CDR3 is TGCGCCAGCAGCTTTGGCACAACTAATGAAAAACTGTTTTTT. Its protein is CASSFGTTNEKLFF.

CDR3 region: CASRADRGPSGELFF. The CDR3 bases are TGTGCCAGCAGGGCTGACAGGGGTCCATCCGGGGAGCTGTTTTTT. This chain connects TRBV6-1 to TRBJ2-2; 8 positions match TRBD1. The germline CDR1 and CDR2 sequences are MNHNS and SASEGT. V trimming: 6 bases; J trimming: 6 bases; junction bases outside the gene matches: 9. The CDR3 runs to 15 residues.

V usage is TRBV27 and J usage is TRBJ2-7; no clear D gene. The germline CDR1 and CDR2 sequences are MNHEY and SMNVEV (reference sequence). The CDR3 has 14 amino acids. V was trimmed by 3 bases and J by 3 bases, leaving 12 bases between them. The CDR3 DNA reads TGTGCCAGCAGTTTTGGGCCGCTTAACTACGAGCAGTACTTC. This encodes CASSFGPLNYEQYF.

A single count supports this clone. The V call is TRBV2, the J call TRBJ1-5; 11 bases align to TRBD1. Germline loops: CDR1 SNHLY, CDR2 FYNNEI. The CDR3 covers 18 residues. Trimming removed 5 bases from V and 0 bases from J; junction bases left unmatched: 9. The DNA for the CDR3 is TGTGCCAGCAGTACCACGGGACAGGGGGTTTATAGCAATCAGCCCCAGCATTTT. As protein: CASSTTGQGVYSNQPQHF.

The CDR3 loop is CASSPLWTGMVNSPLHF. The CDR3 nucleotides are TGTGCCAGCAGTCCGCTATGGACAGGGATGGTTAATTCACCCCTCCACTTT. This chain connects TRBV27 to TRBJ1-6, with TRBD1 matching 8 bases. V lost 5 bases to trimming and J lost 6 bases; unmatched junction nucleotides: 12. The CDR3 covers 17 residues. Germline loops: CDR1 MNHEY, CDR2 SMNVEV (reference sequence).